This T cell receptor (beta chain) appears in the sequencing data of a study of CD8+CD57+ T cells in acquired aplastic anemia. On the study more broadly: An average of roughly 10 million reads for CD4+ cells was obtained from healthy donors.

Genomic DNA was employed as the template in profiling TCR beta VDJ and CDR3. TCRdb ran MiXCR on the reads and lists one entry per CDR3 protein. This sample has 200,000 to 250,000 distinct CDR3 sequences, with under 65% found just once. This CDR3 is built from 14 residues. From germline, CDR1 is KGHSH and CDR2 LQKENI. The V gene lost 0 bases and the J gene lost 3 bases, with 7 bases spanning the gap. This clonotype was counted only a few times. The receptor comes from a human donor in good health. The rearrangement uses TRBV18 and TRBJ2-3; no definite D call. The sequenced sample was sorted CD4+, CD8+, or CD8+CD57+ T cells (not recorded which) from PBMCs. As DNA, the CDR3 is TGTGCCAGCTCACCACCGAGAGCTACAGATACGCAGTATTTT. Amino acids: CASSPPRATDTQYF. The whole variable domain, filled in from reference TRBV18 and TRBJ2-3, reads NAGVMQNPRHLVRRRGQEARLRCSPMKGHSHVYWYRQLPEEGLKFMVYLQKENIIDESGMPKERFSAEFPKEGPSILRIQQVVRGDSAAYFCASSPPRATDTQYFGPGTRLTVL.